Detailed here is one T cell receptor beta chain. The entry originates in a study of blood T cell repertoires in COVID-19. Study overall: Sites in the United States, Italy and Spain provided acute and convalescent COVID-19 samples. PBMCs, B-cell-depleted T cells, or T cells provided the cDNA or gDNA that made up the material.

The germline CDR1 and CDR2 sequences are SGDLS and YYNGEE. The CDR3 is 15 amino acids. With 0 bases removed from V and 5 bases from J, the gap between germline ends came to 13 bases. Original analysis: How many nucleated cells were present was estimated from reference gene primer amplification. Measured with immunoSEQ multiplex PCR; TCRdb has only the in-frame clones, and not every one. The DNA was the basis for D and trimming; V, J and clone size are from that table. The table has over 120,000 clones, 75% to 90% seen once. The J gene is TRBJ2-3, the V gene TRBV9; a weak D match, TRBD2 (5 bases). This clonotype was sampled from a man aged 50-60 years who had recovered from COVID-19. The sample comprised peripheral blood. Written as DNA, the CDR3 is TGTGCCAGCAGCGTAGCCGGGAATCAAAGAGATACGCAGTATTTT. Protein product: CASSVAGNQRDTQYF.